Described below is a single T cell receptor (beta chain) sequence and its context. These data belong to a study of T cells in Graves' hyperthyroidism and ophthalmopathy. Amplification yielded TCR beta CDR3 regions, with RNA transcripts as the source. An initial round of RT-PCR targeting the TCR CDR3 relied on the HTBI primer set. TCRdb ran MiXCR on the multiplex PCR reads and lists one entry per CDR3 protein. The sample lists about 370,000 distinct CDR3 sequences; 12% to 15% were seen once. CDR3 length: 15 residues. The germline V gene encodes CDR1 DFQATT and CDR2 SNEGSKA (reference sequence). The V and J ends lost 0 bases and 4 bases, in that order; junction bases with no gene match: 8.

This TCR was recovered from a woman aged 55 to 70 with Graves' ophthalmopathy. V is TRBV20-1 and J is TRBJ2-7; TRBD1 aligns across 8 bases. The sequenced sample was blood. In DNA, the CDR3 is TGCAGTGCTAGAGAAGGGACAGGCGTGTCTTACGAGCAGTACTTC. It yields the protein CSAREGTGVSYEQYF.